This TCR beta chain was captured by sequencing in a study of blood T cells in healthy people across ages. Points on this clonotype: The junction does not match germline at one end; this may be a read error.

For the second PCR, which ran for 7 to 11 cycles, a sample-barcoded 5' primer and a J-beta primer mix were used. TCRdb used MiXCR to reprocess the 5' RACE reads, holding one entry per CDR3 protein. This table has approximately 800,000 distinct CDR3 sequences, 20% to 25% appearing once. CDR3 length equals 15 residues. Germline V CDR1 and CDR2: MRHNA, SNTAGT. With each sample, at least 6 micrograms of total RNA were extracted. These data also featured in a second study, about T cells of mothers and their children.

The TCR was taken from a boy aged 5-17 years in good health. Sequenced: blood. V usage is TRBV6-4 and J usage is TRBJ2-5; 7 bases map to TRBD2. As DNA, the CDR3 is TGCGCCAGCAGCTCTGAAGCGGGGCACCAAGAGACCCAGTACTTC. Protein sequence: CASSSEAGHQETQYF.